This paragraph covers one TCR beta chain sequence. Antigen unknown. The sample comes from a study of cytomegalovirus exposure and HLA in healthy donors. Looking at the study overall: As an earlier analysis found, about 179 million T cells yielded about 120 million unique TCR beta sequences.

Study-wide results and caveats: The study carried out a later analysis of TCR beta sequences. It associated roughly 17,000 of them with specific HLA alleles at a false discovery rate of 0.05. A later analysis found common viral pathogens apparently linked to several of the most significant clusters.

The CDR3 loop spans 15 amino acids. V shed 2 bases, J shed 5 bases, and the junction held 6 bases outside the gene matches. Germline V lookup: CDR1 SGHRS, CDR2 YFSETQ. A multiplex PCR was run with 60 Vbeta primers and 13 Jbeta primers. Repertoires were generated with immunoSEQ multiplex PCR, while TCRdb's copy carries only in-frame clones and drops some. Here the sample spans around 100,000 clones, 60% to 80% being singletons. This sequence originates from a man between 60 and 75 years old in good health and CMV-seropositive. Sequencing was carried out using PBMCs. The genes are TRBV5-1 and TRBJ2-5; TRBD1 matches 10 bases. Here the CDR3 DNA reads TGCGCCAGCAGCTTAGGGACAGGGGTTGTCGAGACCCAGTACTTC. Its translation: CASSLGTGVVETQYF.